This TCR beta chain stems from a study of blood T cell repertoires in COVID-19. On the study more broadly: The United States, Italy and Spain were the sources of the acute and convalescent COVID-19 samples. T cells, B-cell-depleted T cells, or PBMCs provided the cDNA or gDNA that served as material.

There are 15 residues in the CDR3. V lost 5 bases and J 4 bases, leaving 17 bases between the germline ends. Germline loops: CDR1 MNHEY, CDR2 SMNVEV (reference sequence). Per the original data handling: Counts of nucleated cells, estimated from reference gene primer amplification, were obtained. Measured with immunoSEQ multiplex PCR; TCRdb has only the in-frame clones, and not every one. V and J calls and clone size are copied from that table; D and trimming were computed from the DNA. The repertoire holds some 270,000 clones, with around nine tenths as singletons. Sequencing input: peripheral blood. The source is a woman between 55 and 75 years old who had recovered from COVID-19. The rearrangement links TRBV27 to TRBJ1-1; the D gene is possibly TRBD1 (5 bases). As DNA, the CDR3 is TGTGCCAGCAGTGCCTCCCGGGCCGGGGGCACTGAAGCTTTCTTT. It codes for CASSASRAGGTEAFF.